This TCR beta chain derives from a study of blood T cell repertoires in COVID-19. Study-wide context: Specimens from acute and convalescent COVID-19 originated in the United States, Italy and Spain.

Categorization into cohorts depended on clinical history that participants reported. This CDR3 has 15 amino acids. The germline gives CDR1 MNHGY, CDR2 SAAAGT. V gave up 0 bases and J gave up 6 bases, with 14 bases separating them. The method was immunoSEQ multiplex PCR; TCRdb's version includes in-frame clones alone and lacks a portion of them. The sample shows about 350,000 clones, roughly 90% of them seen only once. Specimen: PBMCs or T cells enriched from blood (not recorded which). The genes are TRBV6-8 and TRBJ1-2; D not certain. This TCR was recovered from a woman aged 30 to 39 who had recovered from COVID-19. This CDR3 reads CASSYSSTLRDGYTF. In nucleotides, the CDR3 is TGTGCCAGCAGTTACTCTAGCACACTGAGGGATGGCTACACCTTC.